A single sample gave rise to the 32 T cell receptor beta chains below, sequenced in a study of metastatic and nonmetastatic thyroid tumors. All patients reached thyroid surgery having received no treatment beforehand. TCRdb reanalyzed the PCR reads with MiXCR. The sample consists of around 25,000 clones, roughly 24% of them appearing once. Sequenced material: blood. The receptors originated from a female donor with papillary thyroid cancer or a benign thyroid nodule (not recorded which). Some clones in this sample may be carry-over from other donors' samples.

In its sample, this clone was seen a few times. V is TRBV6-5 and J is TRBJ2-7; TRBD1 matches 8 bases. CDR1 and CDR2 from the germline V gene are MNHEY and SVGAGI. V lost 4 bases, J lost 5 bases, and 7 bases stayed unmatched. The CDR3 spans 14 residues. CDR3 residues: CASSSPGQANEQYF. In DNA, the CDR3 is TGTGCCAGCAGTTCACCGGGACAGGCCAACGAGCAGTACTTC.

By share, this clone counts as medium-sized. The chain combines TRBV6-4 with TRBJ2-1, with TRBD2 matching 10 bases. This CDR3 is built from 15 residues. J was trimmed by 5 bases and V by 2 bases; bases with no gene match: 3. Germline V gives CDR1 MRHNA, CDR2 SNTAGT. CDR3 in amino acids: CASSDASGSHNEQFF. CDR3 sequence (DNA): TGTGCCAGCAGTGACGCTAGCGGGAGCCACAATGAGCAGTTCTTC.

With regard to this clone: This could be a read error, since a much larger clone is one nucleotide away. The chain recombines TRBV4-1 with TRBJ2-2; TRBD2 is a possible D gene (6 bases). The germline CDR1 and CDR2 sequences are MGHRA and YSYEKL. The CDR3 loop spans 14 amino acids. The V end was cut by 3 bases, the J end by 5 bases, with 10 bases between. CDR3 in amino acids: CASSQEGCTGELFF. The CDR3 DNA sequence: TGCGCCAGCAGCCAGGAGGGGTGTACCGGGGAGCTGTTTTTT.

This clone has at least ten counts. The J gene is TRBJ2-3, the V gene TRBV4-1; the D gene could be TRBD1 or TRBD2 (7 bases each). The V gene's germline CDR1 is MGHRA and CDR2 YSYEKL. Deletions cut 3 bases from V and 7 bases from J, with 26 bases between. CDR3 length: 18 residues. CDR3 sequence (DNA): TGCGCCAGCAGCCACGTCAGAACCAGGGGGGGTAGTTTTAATACGCAGTATTTT. This codes for CASSHVRTRGGSFNTQYF.

The gene calls are TRBV6-4 and TRBJ2-1; no firm D call. The CDR3 loop spans 12 amino acids. The V end was cut by 7 bases, the J end by 9 bases, with 13 bases between. CDR1 is MRHNA, CDR2 SNTAGT, per germline. CDR3 nucleotides: TGTGCCAGCACTGATGGGGTCGGTGAGCAGTTCTTC. Protein product: CASTDGVGEQFF.

The chain couples TRBV7-9 to TRBJ2-5, with D possibly TRBD2 on 6 matching bases. The V and J ends lost 5 bases and 4 bases respectively, with 20 bases between them. This CDR3 comprises 16 residues. CDR1 and CDR2 from the germline V gene are SEHNR and FQNEAQ (reference sequence). The CDR3 DNA sequence: TGTGCCAGCAGCCTCCCGAGGAGGGTGCCGTCAGAGACCCAGTACTTC. It codes for CASSLPRRVPSETQYF.

In regard to this clone: At one end, the junction sequence differs from germline, possibly due to a read error. The chain joins TRBV28 to TRBJ2-1; unclear D gene. CDR1 and CDR2 from the germline V gene are MDHEN and SYDVKM. The CDR3 sequence is 13 residues long. Here the CDR3 DNA reads TGTGCCAGCATACCTCGACTCGACAACGAGCAGTTCTTC. Protein product: CASIPRLDNEQFF.

This clone ranks as medium-sized. CDR3 bases: TGTGCCAGCAGTGATATGGGGGCACGGTCTGGAAACACCATATATTTT. Translation: CASSDMGARSGNTIYF. This chain joins TRBV6-1 and TRBJ1-3; TRBD1 might be the D (6 bases). CDR1 MNHNS and CDR2 SASEGT come from the germline V gene. The CDR3 has 16 amino acids. Trimming stripped 3 bases from V and 1 base from J, with 13 bases between.

In this sample, this clone turned up many times. CDR3 sequence reads: CASSPRLAVTYEQYF. In nucleotides, the CDR3 is TGTGCCAGCAGCCCCCGACTAGCGGTTACCTACGAGCAGTACTTC. The chain is built from TRBV5-8 and TRBJ2-7; 9 bases agree with TRBD2. The CDR3 runs to 15 residues. Germline assignment: CDR1 SGHTS and CDR2 YDEGEE. V shed 4 bases, J shed 2 bases, and the junction held 7 bases outside the gene matches.

The CDR3 bases are TGTGCCAGCAGTTACGGGCTTACTAGCGGGAGAGGGGCCTACGAGCAGTACTTC. Protein: CASSYGLTSGRGAYEQYF. This chain links TRBV6-2 or TRBV6-3 with TRBJ2-7; the match to TRBD2 covers 11 bases. V lost 2 bases to trimming and J lost 2 bases; unmatched junction nucleotides: 11. CDR1 and CDR2 from the germline V gene are MNHEY and SVGEGT. There are 18 residues in the CDR3.

This rearrangement joins TRBV4-3 to TRBJ1-1; 7 bases match TRBD1. This CDR3 is built from 13 residues. V was clipped by 6 bases and J by 5 bases; unmatched bases: 6. Germline values: CDR1 LGHNA, CDR2 YSLEER. CDR3 sequence reads: CASRQGRGTEAFF. CDR3 sequence (DNA): TGCGCCAGCAGACAGGGGAGGGGGACTGAAGCTTTCTTT.

This clone was observed at least ten times. The junction does not match germline at one end; this may be a read error. The same CDR3 is also encoded by other DNA sequences in this sample. The genes are TRBV20-1 and TRBJ1-1; 7 nucleotides match TRBD1. Germline V gene sequence: CDR1 DFQATT, CDR2 SNEGSKA (reference sequence). The length of the CDR3 is 15 residues. CDR3 nucleotides: TGCAGTGCAAGAAGCCGACAGGGCATTAACACTGAGGCTTTCTTT. Amino acids: CSARSRQGINTEAFF.

This clone turned up a few times. The CDR3 nucleotides read TGTGCCAGACGTTTTCGAGGGGTTCCCTACGAGCAGTACTTC. This sequence encodes CARRFRGVPYEQYF. This chain links TRBV2 with TRBJ2-7; D may match TRBD1 or TRBD2 (5 bases each). V was cut by 9 bases and J by 2 bases, with 17 bases left in between. Germline CDR1 SNHLY, CDR2 FYNNEI. The CDR3 extends over 14 amino acids.

This clone occurred many times. The V and J genes are TRBV5-6 and TRBJ2-3, with TRBD1 matching 8 bases. The CDR3 totals 14 residues. From germline, CDR1 is SGHDT and CDR2 YYEEEE. Trimming took 2 bases from V and 4 from J; bases not matched to a gene: 3. CDR3 nucleotides: TGTGCCAGCAGCTTTAACAGGGGGGCAGATACGCAGTATTTT. This encodes CASSFNRGADTQYF.

Notes on this clone: One end of the junction is discordant with germline, which a read error may explain. This chain uses TRBV20-1 with TRBJ2-5, with 7 bases aligning to TRBD2. The CDR3 contains 12 residues. Germline loops: CDR1 DFQATT, CDR2 SNEGSKA (reference sequence). As DNA, the CDR3 is TGCAGTGCTAGAACGCCGCGGGAGAACCAGTACTTC. Protein sequence: CSARTPRENQYF.

Many counts were recorded for this clone. This rearrangement joins TRBV19 to TRBJ2-5; D possibly corresponds to TRBD1 (6 bases). The V and J ends lost 6 bases and 5 bases respectively, with 10 bases between them. Germline loops: CDR1 LNHDA, CDR2 SQIVND (reference sequence). The CDR3 sequence is 12 residues long. The CDR3 DNA follows: TGTGCCAGTAGCCCTAGGGGGGAGACCCAGTACTTC. This encodes CASSPRGETQYF.

The rearrangement uses TRBV28 and TRBJ2-7, with 9 bases aligning to TRBD2. The length of the CDR3 is 15 residues. Germline V gene lookup returns CDR1 MDHEN and CDR2 SYDVKM. V lost 1 base to trimming and J lost 7 bases; unmatched junction nucleotides: 8. The CDR3 DNA follows: TGTGCCAGCAGTTTATTCGATAGCGGGAGAGTAGAGCAGTACTTC. Encoded protein: CASSLFDSGRVEQYF.

This clone has at least ten counts. The chain combines TRBV2 with TRBJ2-5; no clear D gene. The CDR3 runs to 10 residues. Per germline, CDR1 SNHLY and CDR2 FYNNEI. Trimming took 8 bases from V and 2 from J, leaving 3 bases between them. This CDR3 reads CASDQETQYF. The CDR3 DNA is TGTGCCAGCGATCAAGAGACCCAGTACTTC.

Note on this clone: The junction differs from germline at one of its ends, possibly a read error. The chain combines TRBV9 with TRBJ2-2; tentative D call: TRBD1 (6 bases). The CDR3 is 16 amino acids. Germline lookup yields CDR1 SGDLS and CDR2 YYNGEE. The CDR3 DNA reads as TGTGCCAGCAGCCCTCGTCCTAGGGGGAACACAGGGGAGCTGTTTTTT. Translated, it gives CASSPRPRGNTGELFF.

This clone appeared a few times. The gene calls are TRBV28 and TRBJ2-7; D not certain. Between the trimmed V and J ends, which lost 10 bases and 1 base, there was a span of 17 bases. This CDR3 contains 14 residues. Germline loops: CDR1 MDHEN, CDR2 SYDVKM. CDR3 nucleotide sequence: TGTGCCACAGTACCAGGCGGTTTGTCCTACGAGCAGTACTTC. It yields the protein CATVPGGLSYEQYF.

This rearrangement joins TRBV4-1 to TRBJ1-4; D remains unclear. The CDR3 sequence is 15 residues long. The germline V and J ends were trimmed by 1 base and 5 bases, with 11 bases remaining between them. CDR1 is MGHRA and CDR2 is YSYEKL in the germline V gene. CDR3 in DNA: TGCGCCAGCAGCCAAGTTATTAACCGAAATGAAAAACTGTTTTTT. Residues: CASSQVINRNEKLFF.

This clone was detected once. The chain carries TRBV4-2 and TRBJ1-6, with a possible D match to TRBD1 (5 bases). The CDR3 spans 14 residues. Trimming took 0 bases from V and 8 from J, leaving 8 bases between them. Per the germline V gene, CDR1 is LGHNA and CDR2 is YNFKEQ. CDR3 residues: CASSQDREYSPLHF. The DNA for the CDR3 is TGTGCCAGCAGCCAAGACAGGGAGTATTCACCCCTCCACTTT.

The rearrangement links TRBV5-1 to TRBJ2-1; 11 bases line up with TRBD2. CDR1 and CDR2 from the germline V gene are SGHRS and YFSETQ. The CDR3 spans 15 residues. V lost 4 bases to trimming and J lost 9 bases; unmatched junction nucleotides: 9. The CDR3 DNA follows: TGCGCCAGCAGCCCGTTAGCGGGAGGGCCTGGTGAGCAGTTCTTC. As protein: CASSPLAGGPGEQFF.

The chain links TRBV3-1 to TRBJ2-1, with D hard to call. This CDR3 is 14 amino acids long. With 1 base removed from V and 5 bases from J, the gap between germline ends came to 9 bases. Germline V gene sequence: CDR1 LGHDT, CDR2 YNNKEL (reference sequence). In DNA, the CDR3 is TGTGCCAGCAGCCAAGGGTTACCCCACAATGAGCAGTTCTTC. This gives the protein CASSQGLPHNEQFF.

This clone was found a few times. The chain couples TRBV6-5 to TRBJ1-1; D is uncertain. The CDR3 length is 16 residues. Between the trimmed V and J ends, which lost 2 bases and 0 bases, there was a span of 13 bases. Germline lookup yields CDR1 MNHEY and CDR2 SVGAGI. CDR3 in DNA: TGTGCCAGCAGTTACGAGGGCGGGGAGATGAACACTGAAGCTTTCTTT. This translates into CASSYEGGEMNTEAFF.

This clone has a count of ten or more. DNA of the CDR3: TGTGCCAGTAGAAGGGGACGACAGGACTACAATGAGCAGTTCTTC. It specifies CASRRGRQDYNEQFF. The genes are TRBV19 and TRBJ2-1; a weak D match, TRBD1 (6 bases). Germline CDR1 and CDR2: LNHDA and SQIVND (reference sequence). The V end lost 6 bases, the J end lost 3 bases, and 15 bases lay between the germline ends. This CDR3 is built from 15 residues.

On this clone: The junction differs from germline at one of its ends, possibly a read error. The chain links TRBV20-1 to TRBJ1-1; 9 bases line up with TRBD1. The germline CDR1 and CDR2 sequences are DFQATT and SNEGSKA (reference sequence). The CDR3 consists of 14 residues. The CDR3 sequence is CSARNTGGGTEAFF. The CDR3 coding sequence is TGTAGTGCTAGGAACACAGGGGGCGGCACTGAAGCTTTCTTT.

This clone counts as medium-sized. The V and J genes are TRBV6-1 and TRBJ2-1; D gene ambiguous. The CDR3 length is 12 residues. Germline V gene sequence: CDR1 MNHNS, CDR2 SASEGT. Trimming cost V 0 bases and J 5 bases, with 2 bases left between them. The chain's CDR3 is CASSEAHNEQFF. The CDR3 DNA is TGTGCCAGCAGTGAAGCCCACAATGAGCAGTTCTTC.

Ten or more counts support this clone. This sequence joins TRBV20-1 and TRBJ2-1; a weak D match, TRBD2 (6 bases). This CDR3 comprises 12 residues. From germline, CDR1 is DFQATT and CDR2 SNEGSKA (reference sequence). V gave up 5 bases and J gave up 10 bases, with 15 bases separating them. CDR3 protein: CSARGSIEEQFF. CDR3 coding DNA: TGCAGTGCTCGGGGGAGTATAGAGGAGCAGTTCTTC.

The chain uses TRBV20-1 and TRBJ2-6; 8 positions agree with TRBD1. This CDR3 has 16 residues. Trimming took 4 bases from V and 0 from J; bases not matched to a gene: 5. CDR1 DFQATT and CDR2 SNEGSKA come from the germline V gene (reference sequence). The CDR3 DNA reads TGCAGTGCTACCGGGACAGGCCTCTCTGGGGCCAACGTCCTGACTTTC. It codes for CSATGTGLSGANVLTF.

This clone is medium-sized. The chain's CDR3 is CASSLYLRETNYGYTF. CDR3 nucleotide sequence: TGTGCCAGCAGTTTATATCTCCGGGAGACGAACTATGGCTACACCTTC. The J gene is TRBJ1-2, the V gene TRBV28; no firm D call. This CDR3 comprises 16 residues. V was trimmed by 1 base and J by 2 bases, leaving 14 bases between them. In germline, CDR1 is MDHEN, CDR2 SYDVKM.

This clone was observed many times. V is TRBV5-1 and J is TRBJ1-5; D is possibly TRBD1 (6 bases). V was trimmed by 0 bases and J by 0 bases, leaving 7 bases between them. Germline V gene lookup returns CDR1 SGHRS and CDR2 YFSETQ. The CDR3 runs to 15 residues. CDR3 DNA sequence: TGCGCCAGCAGCTTGGAGGGGGGTAGCAATCAGCCCCAGCATTTT. It codes for CASSLEGGSNQPQHF.